Following are 30 T cell receptor beta chains from one sample sequenced in a study of shared clonotypes between healthy human individuals. Naive CD8 cells comprised CD45RO-negative, CCR7-positively selected cells, excluding terminally differentiated effector memory CD45RA+ cells. TCRdb's copy holds only in-frame clones and misses some; the assay was immunoSEQ multiplex PCR. The repertoire holds approximately 720,000 clones, with around 92% as singletons. Sample: naive CD8+ T cells sorted from blood. These TCRs come from a young man in good health.

This clone was seen only once. The J gene is TRBJ2-7, the V gene TRBV7-9; 11 bases fit TRBD1. V lost 2 bases to trimming and J lost 1 base; unmatched junction nucleotides: 4. The germline V gene has CDR1 SEHNR and CDR2 FQNEAQ (reference sequence). CDR3 length: 16 amino acids. The CDR3 here is CASSLRGQGASYEQYF. CDR3 DNA sequence: TGTGCCAGCAGCTTAAGAGGACAGGGGGCTTCCTACGAGCAGTACTTC.

This chain connects TRBV10-3 to TRBJ2-7; D perhaps matches TRBD1 (7 bases). The CDR3 totals 14 residues. The germline V gene has CDR1 ENHRY and CDR2 SYGVKD. V gave up 2 bases and J gave up 2 bases, with 10 bases separating them. The CDR3 protein is CAISEGGTAYEQYF. The CDR3 nucleotides are TGTGCCATCAGTGAGGGGGGGACAGCCTACGAGCAGTACTTC.

This chain links TRBV7-9 with TRBJ2-7, with 7 bases that match TRBD1. Germline values: CDR1 SEHNR, CDR2 FQNEAQ (reference sequence). Trimming at V came to 0 bases and at J to 4 bases, leaving 6 bases not matched to a gene. This CDR3 contains 15 residues. The CDR3 coding sequence is TGTGCCAGCAGCTTAGCCGGGACAGAACTATACGAGCAGTACTTC. Amino acid sequence: CASSLAGTELYEQYF.

This clone was observed a few times. The chain combines TRBV7-9 with TRBJ1-5, with TRBD1 as a possible D gene (6 bases). The germline gives CDR1 SEHNR, CDR2 FQNEAQ (reference sequence). The CDR3 runs to 13 residues. V lost 5 bases to trimming and J lost 5 bases, with 10 bases between them. The CDR3 nucleotides read TGTGCCAGCAGCCCGCGACAGGATCAGCCCCAGCATTTT. As protein: CASSPRQDQPQHF.

This rearrangement joins TRBV27 to TRBJ1-1; D might be TRBD1 (6 bases). The CDR3 contains 15 residues. Germline assignment: CDR1 MNHEY and CDR2 SMNVEV (reference sequence). V lost 2 bases and J 4 bases, leaving 14 bases between the germline ends. The CDR3 nucleotides are TGTGCCAGCAGTTTAGCGACAGGTGGCGGCACTGAAGCTTTCTTT. This gives the protein CASSLATGGGTEAFF.

J is TRBJ2-7 and V is TRBV29-1, with D perhaps TRBD1 (6 bases). Germline loops: CDR1 SQVTM, CDR2 ANQGSEA. This CDR3 has 13 amino acids. V was trimmed by 3 bases and J by 2 bases, leaving 11 bases between them. This chain's CDR3 is CSVEVQGAYEQYF. CDR3 bases: TGCAGCGTTGAGGTACAGGGAGCCTACGAGCAGTACTTC.

V gene TRBV15 combines with J gene TRBJ1-4, with D uncertain. The CDR3 spans 13 residues. V lost 3 bases and J 8 bases, leaving 10 bases between the germline ends. The V gene's germline CDR1 is LNHNV and CDR2 YYDKDF (reference sequence). CDR3 residues: CATSREIREKLFF. The CDR3 DNA follows: TGTGCCACCAGCAGGGAGATCAGGGAAAAACTGTTTTTT.

Details on this clone: Other DNA sequences in the sample encode the same CDR3. The CDR3 protein is CASSSPSGNEQFF. The CDR3 region has the DNA TGTGCCAGCAGTAGCCCCAGCGGCAATGAGCAGTTCTTC. The genes are TRBV7-9 and TRBJ2-1, with D possibly being TRBD2 (5 bases). This CDR3 contains 13 residues. Germline loops: CDR1 SEHNR, CDR2 FQNEAQ (reference sequence). The V end was cut by 6 bases, the J end by 6 bases, with 12 bases between. The whole variable domain, remainder taken from reference TRBV7-9 and TRBJ2-1, is DTGVSQNPRHKITKRGQNVTFRCDPISEHNRLYWYRQTLGQGPEFLTYFQNEAQLEKSRLLSDRFSAERPKGSFSTLEIQRTEQGDSAMYLCASSSPSGNEQFFGPGTRLTVL.

This chain links TRBV4-1 with TRBJ2-1; TRBD2 is a possible D gene (5 bases). Trimming took 2 bases from V and 7 from J, leaving 12 bases between them. Looked up from germline, CDR1 is MGHRA and CDR2 is YSYEKL. This CDR3 region has 14 residues. CDR3 DNA: TGCGCCAGCAGCCAACCTTCGGACTTAAATGAGCAGTTCTTC. Translated, it gives CASSQPSDLNEQFF.

The V gene is TRBV27, the J gene TRBJ2-5, with D possibly being TRBD1 (5 bases). CDR1 is MNHEY, CDR2 SMNVEV, per germline (reference sequence). The CDR3 loop spans 13 amino acids. Trimming stripped 7 bases from V and 5 bases from J, with 14 bases between. CDR3 protein: CASTTTGLETQYF. The CDR3 bases are TGTGCCAGCACAACTACAGGTTTGGAGACCCAGTACTTC.

This clone was found a few times. CDR3 nucleotides: TGTGCCAGCAGCTCTTCCCTAGACTTCAATCAGCCCCAGCATTTT. It specifies CASSSSLDFNQPQHF. The chain combines TRBV7-9 with TRBJ1-5; D is unresolved. Germline V CDR1 and CDR2: SEHNR, FQNEAQ (reference sequence). Trimming removed 4 bases at V and 3 bases at J, with 13 bases between. The CDR3 consists of 15 residues.

The chain carries TRBV4-1 and TRBJ1-1; D gene uncertain. CDR1 is MGHRA, CDR2 YSYEKL, per germline. The CDR3 contains 12 residues. V was clipped by 0 bases and J by 8 bases, with 7 bases between them. In DNA form, the CDR3 reads TGCGCCAGCAGCCAAGAGGACGGAGAAGCTTTCTTT. Its translation: CASSQEDGEAFF.

V gene TRBV27 combines with J gene TRBJ1-5; 9 bases map to TRBD1. Losses at the gene ends were 2 bases for V and 6 bases for J; bases not matched to a gene: 11. This CDR3 has 17 amino acids. Germline V gene sequence: CDR1 MNHEY, CDR2 SMNVEV (reference sequence). CDR3 coding DNA: TGTGCCAGCAGTTTAGGACCCCCCGGGACAGGGCGTCAGCCCCAGCATTTT. This codes for CASSLGPPGTGRQPQHF.

The CDR3 DNA follows: TGTGCCACCAGACTCGGGGGCACTGAAGCTTTCTTT. It yields the protein CATRLGGTEAFF. The V and J genes are TRBV10-3 and TRBJ1-1; D possibly corresponds to TRBD1 (5 bases). Per germline, CDR1 ENHRY and CDR2 SYGVKD. V was clipped by 10 bases and J by 4 bases, with 13 bases between them. The CDR3 covers 12 residues.

The chain uses TRBV27 and TRBJ1-4; no firm D call. V was pared by 0 bases and J by 6 bases, with 23 bases between. This CDR3 region has 19 residues. Germline lookup yields CDR1 MNHEY and CDR2 SMNVEV (reference sequence). CDR3 bases: TGTGCCAGCAGTTTATCCGGGTTCCGAAATGGGATTTCTCATGAAAAACTGTTTTTT. It codes for CASSLSGFRNGISHEKLFF.

The gene calls are TRBV18 and TRBJ2-4, with 9 bases fitting TRBD1. The CDR3 spans 16 residues. V trimming: 2 bases; J trimming: 9 bases; junction bases outside the gene matches: 11. Per germline, CDR1 KGHSH and CDR2 LQKENI. The CDR3 loop is CASSPYRGQGDGIQYF. The CDR3 region has the DNA TGTGCCAGCTCACCATACCGGGGACAGGGAGATGGCATTCAGTACTTC.

The chain's CDR3 is CATPSAGDTQYF. The CDR3 DNA is TGTGCCACTCCTTCCGCGGGGGATACGCAGTATTTT. The chain joins TRBV6-5 to TRBJ2-3; a possible D gene is TRBD2 (6 bases). The V gene's germline CDR1 is MNHEY and CDR2 SVGAGI. This CDR3 is built from 12 residues. V was clipped by 10 bases and J by 6 bases, with 14 bases between them.

This clone was detected only once. The chain couples TRBV27 to TRBJ1-5; tentative D call: TRBD1 (6 bases). The V end was cut by 1 base, the J end by 5 bases, with 9 bases between. This CDR3 region has 14 residues. Germline V gene data show CDR1 as MNHEY and CDR2 as SMNVEV (reference sequence). The CDR3 DNA is TGTGCCAGCAGTTTATTCAGGGGAGATCAGCCCCAGCATTTT. Translating it yields CASSLFRGDQPQHF.

This chain joins TRBV9 and TRBJ2-7; the match to TRBD2 covers 8 bases. With V trimmed by 4 bases and J by 2 bases, 8 bases remained unmatched. The CDR3 has 15 amino acids. CDR1 is SGDLS, CDR2 YYNGEE, per germline. The CDR3: CASSPPGLGAYEQYF. The DNA for the CDR3 is TGTGCCAGCAGCCCACCGGGACTAGGGGCCTACGAGCAGTACTTC.

V usage is TRBV30 and J usage is TRBJ2-1; possibly TRBD1 for D (7 bases). The CDR3 consists of 14 residues. Trimming stripped 3 bases from V and 6 bases from J, with 15 bases between. CDR1 GTSNPN and CDR2 SVGIG come from the germline V gene (reference sequence). The CDR3 DNA reads as TGTGCCTGGAGAGGGGGCGCGGGATTCAATGAGCAGTTCTTC. Translated: CAWRGGAGFNEQFF. Combining the CDR3 with reference TRBV30 and TRBJ2-1 gives the whole variable domain SQTIHQWPATLVQPVGSPLSLECTVEGTSNPNLYWYRQAAGRGLQLLFYSVGIGQISSEVPQNLSASRPQDRQFILSSKKLLLSDSGFYLCAWRGGAGFNEQFFGPGTRLTVL.

The V and J genes are TRBV7-2 and TRBJ2-1; either TRBD1 or TRBD2 may fit D (5 bases each). From germline, CDR1 is SGHTA and CDR2 FQGNSA. The CDR3 is 17 amino acids. V lost 5 bases to trimming and J lost 7 bases, with 24 bases between them. The CDR3 nucleotides are TGTGCCAGCAGCAACCGAGGGGAAAAATTTTTTGGGAATGAGCAGTTCTTC. Amino acids: CASSNRGEKFFGNEQFF.

This sequence joins TRBV5-1 and TRBJ1-4; maybe TRBD1 (6 bases). Germline-derived CDR1 and CDR2 are SGHRS and YFSETQ. The germline V and J ends were trimmed by 0 bases and 0 bases, with 12 bases remaining between them. The CDR3 is 17 residues long. The CDR3 DNA follows: TGCGCCAGCAGCTTGGCCGGGACACCTACAACTAATGAAAAACTGTTTTTT. Translating gives CASSLAGTPTTNEKLFF.

This clone was counted a single time. The rearrangement uses TRBV15 and TRBJ2-7; 9 bases match TRBD1. V dropped 4 bases and J dropped 3; count of bases not matched to a gene: 16. Per germline, CDR1 LNHNV and CDR2 YYDKDF (reference sequence). This CDR3 comprises 18 residues. This chain's CDR3 is CATSIPRDATGGGYEQYF. CDR3 DNA: TGTGCCACCAGCATACCTCGGGACGCCACAGGGGGCGGCTACGAGCAGTACTTC.

The chain joins TRBV14 to TRBJ2-1; 14 bases map to TRBD2. CDR3 length equals 19 residues. CDR1 SGHDN and CDR2 FVKESK come from the germline V gene. V lost 4 bases, J lost 0 bases, and 8 bases stayed unmatched. CDR3 amino acids: CASSPGTSGSPSSYNEQFF. CDR3 DNA: TGTGCCAGCAGCCCCGGGACTAGCGGGAGCCCCAGCTCCTACAATGAGCAGTTCTTC.

The chain carries TRBV7-9 and TRBJ2-7; no firm D call. Between the trimmed V and J ends, which lost 3 bases and 7 bases, there was a span of 13 bases. The CDR3 is 13 residues long. Germline V gives CDR1 SEHNR, CDR2 FQNEAQ (reference sequence). CDR3 coding DNA: TGTGCCAGCAGCTTGGTGGTTTCCTCAGAGCAGTACTTC. This translates into CASSLVVSSEQYF.

This chain links TRBV13 with TRBJ2-7, with TRBD1 identical over 11 bases. Germline V gene lookup returns CDR1 PRHDT and CDR2 FYEKMQ (reference sequence). Unmatched junction bases numbered 5, after V lost 5 bases and J lost 5 bases. This CDR3 comprises 14 residues. The CDR3: CASSTGQGAHEQYF. The CDR3 DNA sequence: TGTGCCAGCAGCACCGGACAGGGGGCCCACGAGCAGTACTTC.

This clone was recorded only once. V and J are TRBV7-9 and TRBJ2-7; TRBD2 might be the D (5 bases). From germline, CDR1 is SEHNR and CDR2 FQNEAQ (reference sequence). V shed 6 bases and J shed 3 bases, with 15 bases lying between them. The CDR3 consists of 14 residues. As DNA, the CDR3 is TGTGCCAGCAGGCAGGACGGACTCCTCTACGAGCAGTACTTC. Its protein product is CASRQDGLLYEQYF.

The chain uses TRBV19 and TRBJ1-4; the D gene is possibly TRBD1 (5 bases). Germline CDR1 and CDR2: LNHDA and SQIVND (reference sequence). V was clipped by 4 bases and J by 0 bases, with 15 bases between them. The CDR3 loop spans 17 amino acids. The CDR3 region is CASSTRQSLPTNEKLFF. The CDR3 coding sequence is TGTGCCAGTAGTACAAGACAGAGTCTCCCAACTAATGAAAAACTGTTTTTT.

V gene TRBV4-3 combines with J gene TRBJ1-1; a weak D match, TRBD1 (5 bases). CDR1 and CDR2 from the germline V gene are LGHNA and YSLEER. This CDR3 has 14 residues. V lost 4 bases and J lost 4, with 13 bases in between. The CDR3 loop is CASSPGPQGTEAFF. The CDR3 nucleotides read TGCGCCAGCAGCCCAGGGCCGCAGGGCACTGAAGCTTTCTTT.

The rearrangement joins TRBV25-1 to TRBJ1-2, with D maybe TRBD1 (6 bases). Germline V CDR1 and CDR2: MGHDK, SYGVNS. V lost 4 bases to trimming and J lost 4 bases, with 13 bases between them. The CDR3 has 14 residues. The CDR3 loop reads CASSVAGEGYGYTF. The CDR3 coding sequence is TGTGCCAGCAGTGTTGCAGGGGAGGGCTATGGCTACACCTTC.